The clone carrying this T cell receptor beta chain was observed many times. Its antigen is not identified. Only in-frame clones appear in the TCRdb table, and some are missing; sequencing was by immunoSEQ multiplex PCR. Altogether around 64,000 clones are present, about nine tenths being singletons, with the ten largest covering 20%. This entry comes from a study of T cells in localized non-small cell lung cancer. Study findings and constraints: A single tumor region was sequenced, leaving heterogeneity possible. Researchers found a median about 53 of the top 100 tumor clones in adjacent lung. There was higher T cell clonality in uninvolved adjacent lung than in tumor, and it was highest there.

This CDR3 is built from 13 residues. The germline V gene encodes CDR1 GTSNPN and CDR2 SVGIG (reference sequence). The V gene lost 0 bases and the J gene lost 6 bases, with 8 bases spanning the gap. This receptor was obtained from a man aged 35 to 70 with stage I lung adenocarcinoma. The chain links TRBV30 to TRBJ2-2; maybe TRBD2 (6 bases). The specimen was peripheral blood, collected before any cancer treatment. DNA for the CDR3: TGTGCCTGGAGTGTACGGGAGCCCGGGGAGCTGTTTTTT. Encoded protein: CAWSVREPGELFF.